This TCR beta chain was obtained from a study of blood T cell repertoires in COVID-19. Study in general: Some COVID-19 samples were acute and others convalescent; all came from the United States, Italy and Spain. The cDNA or gDNA used as material had been derived from T cells, B-cell-depleted T cells, or PBMCs.

Study processing details: Amplification with reference gene primers provided the estimates of nucleated cell counts. The protocol was immunoSEQ multiplex PCR, while the TCRdb copy is restricted to in-frame clones and leaves out a portion. The D gene and trimming were derived from the DNA, and the V and J assignments and clone size from that table. The sample lists 200,000 to 300,000 clones; roughly 88% were seen once. Germline CDR1 MGHRA, CDR2 YSYEKL. The CDR3 runs to 18 residues. V was trimmed by 3 bases and J by 4 bases, leaving 24 bases between them. The sequenced material came from peripheral blood. The receptor's source is a man aged 35 to 55 who had recovered from COVID-19. The genes are TRBV4-1 and TRBJ1-2; TRBD1 is a possible D gene (6 bases). This chain's CDR3 is CASSHRSTDSRLGYGYTF. Written as DNA, the CDR3 is TGCGCCAGCAGCCACAGGTCGACGGACAGCCGGCTAGGCTATGGCTACACCTTC.